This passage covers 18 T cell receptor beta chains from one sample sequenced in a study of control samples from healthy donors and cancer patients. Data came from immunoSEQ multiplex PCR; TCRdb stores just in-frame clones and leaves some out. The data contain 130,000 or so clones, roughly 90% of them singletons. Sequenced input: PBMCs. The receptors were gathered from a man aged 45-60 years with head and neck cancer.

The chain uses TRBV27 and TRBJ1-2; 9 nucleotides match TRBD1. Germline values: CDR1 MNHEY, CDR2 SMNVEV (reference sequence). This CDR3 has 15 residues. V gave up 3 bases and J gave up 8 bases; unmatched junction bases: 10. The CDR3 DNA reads TGTGCCAGCAGTTTCTGGGGACAGGGCACCGTCGGCTACACCTTC. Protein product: CASSFWGQGTVGYTF.

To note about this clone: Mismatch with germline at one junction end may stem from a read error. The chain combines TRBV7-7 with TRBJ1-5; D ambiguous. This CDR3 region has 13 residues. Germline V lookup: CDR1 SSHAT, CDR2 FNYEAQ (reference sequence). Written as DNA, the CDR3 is TGTGCTAGCAGCTTAGCGGTGAGTGCGCCCCAGCATTTT. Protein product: CASSLAVSAPQHF.

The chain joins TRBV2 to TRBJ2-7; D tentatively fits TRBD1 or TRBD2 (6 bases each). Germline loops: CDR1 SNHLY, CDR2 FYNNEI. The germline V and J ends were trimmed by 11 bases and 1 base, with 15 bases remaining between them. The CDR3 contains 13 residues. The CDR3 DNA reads TGTGCCTACGCCAGAGGGGGGTCCTACGAGCAGTACTTC. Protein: CAYARGGSYEQYF.

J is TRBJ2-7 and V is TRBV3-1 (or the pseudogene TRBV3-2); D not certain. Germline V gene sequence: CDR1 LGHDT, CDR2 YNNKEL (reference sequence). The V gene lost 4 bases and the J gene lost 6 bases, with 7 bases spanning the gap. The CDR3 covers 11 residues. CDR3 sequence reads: CASSLLGEQYF. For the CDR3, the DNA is TGTGCCAGCAGCCTGCTCGGCGAGCAGTACTTC.

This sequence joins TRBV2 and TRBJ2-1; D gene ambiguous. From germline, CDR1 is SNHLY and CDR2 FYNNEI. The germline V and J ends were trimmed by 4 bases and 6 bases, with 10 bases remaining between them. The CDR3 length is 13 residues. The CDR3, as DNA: TGTGCCAGCAGTGTCTCCGGAACCAATGAGCAGTTCTTC. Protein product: CASSVSGTNEQFF.

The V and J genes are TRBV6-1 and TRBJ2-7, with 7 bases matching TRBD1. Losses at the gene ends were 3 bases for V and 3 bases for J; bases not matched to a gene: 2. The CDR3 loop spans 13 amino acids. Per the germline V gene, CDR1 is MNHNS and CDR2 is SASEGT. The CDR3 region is CASSDGTVYEQYF. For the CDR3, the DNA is TGTGCCAGCAGTGACGGGACAGTCTACGAGCAGTACTTC.

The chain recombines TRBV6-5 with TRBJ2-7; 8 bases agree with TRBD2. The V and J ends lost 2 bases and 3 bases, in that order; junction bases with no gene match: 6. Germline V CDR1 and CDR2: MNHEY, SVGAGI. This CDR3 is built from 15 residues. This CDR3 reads CASSYVGTRGYEQYF. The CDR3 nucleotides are TGTGCCAGCAGTTACGTGGGGACTAGAGGCTACGAGCAGTACTTC.

CDR3 loop: CASRAAGTATYEQYF. The CDR3 nucleotides read TGTGCCAGCAGAGCTGCCGGGACAGCCACCTACGAGCAGTACTTC. The chain is built from TRBV5-6 and TRBJ2-7; 7 bases match TRBD1. The germline V gene encodes CDR1 SGHDT and CDR2 YYEEEE. The length of the CDR3 is 15 residues. Trimming cost V 5 bases and J 2 bases; bases outside gene matches: 10. The full variable domain, in which reference TRBV5-6 and TRBJ2-7 provide the parts outside the CDR3, is DAGVTQSPTHLIKTRGQQVTLRCSPKSGHDTVSWYQQALGQGPQFIFQYYEEEERQRGNFPDRFSGHQFPNYSSELNVNALLLGDSALYLCASRAAGTATYEQYFGPGTRLTVT.

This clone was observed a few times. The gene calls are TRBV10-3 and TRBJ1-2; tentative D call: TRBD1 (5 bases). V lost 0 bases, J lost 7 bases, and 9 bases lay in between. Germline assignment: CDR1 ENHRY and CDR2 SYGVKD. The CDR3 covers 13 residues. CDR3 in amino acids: CAISESEGVGYTF. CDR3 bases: TGTGCCATCAGTGAGTCGGAAGGGGTTGGCTACACCTTC.

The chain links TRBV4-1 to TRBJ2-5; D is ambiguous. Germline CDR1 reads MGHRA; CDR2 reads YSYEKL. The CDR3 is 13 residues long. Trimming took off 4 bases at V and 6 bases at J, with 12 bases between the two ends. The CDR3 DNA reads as TGCGCCAGCAGCCCGATCGGTCTACAGACCCAGTACTTC. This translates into CASSPIGLQTQYF.

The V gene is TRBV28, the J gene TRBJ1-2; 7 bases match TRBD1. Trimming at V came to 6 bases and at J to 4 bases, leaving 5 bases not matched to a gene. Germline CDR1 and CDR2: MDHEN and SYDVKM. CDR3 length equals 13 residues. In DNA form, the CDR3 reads TGTGCCAGCAGCTGGGGACAGACCTATGGCTACACCTTC. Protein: CASSWGQTYGYTF.

The CDR3 DNA is TGTGCCAGCAGCGTAGACGCAGGGGATGCTTCACCCCTCCACTTT. Its protein product is CASSVDAGDASPLHF. The chain couples TRBV9 to TRBJ1-6, with D possibly TRBD1 on 6 matching bases. CDR1 is SGDLS, CDR2 YYNGEE, per germline. CDR3 length: 15 amino acids. The ends were cut back, 0 bases at V and 9 bases at J, with 13 bases in the middle.

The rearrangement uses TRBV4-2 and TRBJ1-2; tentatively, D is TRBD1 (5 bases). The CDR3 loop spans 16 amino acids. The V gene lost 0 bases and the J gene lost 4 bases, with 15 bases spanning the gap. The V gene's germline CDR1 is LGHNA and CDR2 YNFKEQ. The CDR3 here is CASSQDEWAGSYGYTF. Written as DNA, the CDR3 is TGTGCCAGCAGCCAAGATGAATGGGCAGGGAGCTATGGCTACACCTTC.

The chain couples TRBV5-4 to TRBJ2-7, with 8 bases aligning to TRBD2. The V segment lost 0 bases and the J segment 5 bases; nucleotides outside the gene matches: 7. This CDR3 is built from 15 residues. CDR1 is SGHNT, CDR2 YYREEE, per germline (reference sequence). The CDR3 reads CASSLDAGGPHEQYF. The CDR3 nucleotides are TGTGCCAGCAGCTTGGACGCGGGGGGCCCCCACGAGCAGTACTTC.

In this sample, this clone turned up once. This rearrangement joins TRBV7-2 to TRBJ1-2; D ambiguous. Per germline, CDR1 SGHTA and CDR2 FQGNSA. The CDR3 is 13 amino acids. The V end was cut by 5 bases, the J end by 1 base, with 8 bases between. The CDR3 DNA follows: TGTGCCAGCAGCCAAGGGTTTAACTATGGCTACACCTTC. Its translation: CASSQGFNYGYTF.

The CDR3 nucleotides read TGTGCCTGGAGGGGACAGGCCCTCTATCAGCCCCAGCATTTT. This encodes CAWRGQALYQPQHF. V gene TRBV30 combines with J gene TRBJ1-5; TRBD1 matches 8 bases. The V gene's germline CDR1 is GTSNPN and CDR2 SVGIG (reference sequence). The CDR3 spans 14 residues. Trimming removed 3 bases from V and 5 bases from J; junction bases left unmatched: 6. The whole variable domain, filled in from reference TRBV30 and TRBJ1-5, reads SQTIHQWPATLVQPVGSPLSLECTVEGTSNPNLYWYRQAAGRGLQLLFYSVGIGQISSEVPQNLSASRPQDRQFILSSKKLLLSDSGFYLCAWRGQALYQPQHFGDGTRLSIL.

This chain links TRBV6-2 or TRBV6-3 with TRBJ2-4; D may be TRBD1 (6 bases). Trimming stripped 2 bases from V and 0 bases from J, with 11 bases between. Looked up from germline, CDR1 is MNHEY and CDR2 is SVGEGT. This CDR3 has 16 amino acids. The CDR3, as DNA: TGTGCCAGCAGTTACCCCTTGGACAGAGCCAAAAACATTCAGTACTTC. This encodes CASSYPLDRAKNIQYF.

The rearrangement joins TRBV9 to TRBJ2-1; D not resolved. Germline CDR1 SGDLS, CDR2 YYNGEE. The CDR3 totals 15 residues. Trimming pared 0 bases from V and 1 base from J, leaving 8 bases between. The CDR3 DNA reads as TGTGCCAGCAGCGTAGGAGAGTGGTCCTACAATGAGCAGTTCTTC. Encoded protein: CASSVGEWSYNEQFF. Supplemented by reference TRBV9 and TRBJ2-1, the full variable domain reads DSGVTQTPKHLITATGQRVTLRCSPRSGDLSVYWYQQSLDQGLQFLIQYYNGEERAKGNILERFSAQQFPDLHSELNLSSLELGDSALYFCASSVGEWSYNEQFFGPGTRLTVL.